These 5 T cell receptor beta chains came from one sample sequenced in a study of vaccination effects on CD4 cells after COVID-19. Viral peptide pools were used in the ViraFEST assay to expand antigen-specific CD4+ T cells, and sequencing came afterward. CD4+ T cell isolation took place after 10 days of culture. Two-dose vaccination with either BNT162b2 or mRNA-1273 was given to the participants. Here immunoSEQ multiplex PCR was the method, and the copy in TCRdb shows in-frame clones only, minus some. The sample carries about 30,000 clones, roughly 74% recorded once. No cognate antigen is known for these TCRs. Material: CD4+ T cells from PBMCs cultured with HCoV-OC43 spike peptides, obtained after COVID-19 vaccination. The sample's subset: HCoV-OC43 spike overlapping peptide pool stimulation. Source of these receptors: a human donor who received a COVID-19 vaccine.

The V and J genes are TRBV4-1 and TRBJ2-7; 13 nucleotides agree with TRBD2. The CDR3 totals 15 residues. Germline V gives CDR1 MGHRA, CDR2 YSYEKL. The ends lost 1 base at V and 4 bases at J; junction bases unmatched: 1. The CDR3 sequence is CASSQGTSGGYEQYF. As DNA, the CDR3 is TGCGCCAGCAGCCAAGGGACTAGCGGGGGTTACGAGCAGTACTTC.

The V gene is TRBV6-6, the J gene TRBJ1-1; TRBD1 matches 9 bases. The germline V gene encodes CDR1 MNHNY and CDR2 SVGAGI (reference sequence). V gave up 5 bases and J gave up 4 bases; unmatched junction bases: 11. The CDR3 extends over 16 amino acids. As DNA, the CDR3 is TGTGCCAGCAGTCGAGAGGGGCTGACAGGGGGCACTGAAGCTTTCTTT. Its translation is CASSREGLTGGTEAFF.

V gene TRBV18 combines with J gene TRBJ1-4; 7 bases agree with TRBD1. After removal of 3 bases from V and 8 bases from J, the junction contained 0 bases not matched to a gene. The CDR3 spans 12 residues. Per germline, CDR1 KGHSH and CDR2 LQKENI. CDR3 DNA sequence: TGTGCCAGCTCACCGGGACAGGAAAAACTGTTTTTT. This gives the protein CASSPGQEKLFF.

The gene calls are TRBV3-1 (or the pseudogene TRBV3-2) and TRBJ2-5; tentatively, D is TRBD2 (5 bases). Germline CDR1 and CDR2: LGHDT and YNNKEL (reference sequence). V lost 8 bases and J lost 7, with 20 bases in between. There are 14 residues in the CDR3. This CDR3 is CASQSSGVASTQYF. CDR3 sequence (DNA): TGTGCCAGCCAATCTTCCGGGGTTGCTTCGACCCAGTACTTC.

DNA for the CDR3: TGTGCCAGCAGTCTTGGGGGAACGAACACTGAAGCTTTCTTT. Translating gives CASSLGGTNTEAFF. The chain couples TRBV7-9 to TRBJ1-1; tentatively, D is TRBD1 (5 bases). There are 14 residues in the CDR3. Trimming took 6 bases from V and 1 from J, leaving 12 bases between them. CDR1 and CDR2 from the germline V gene are SEHNR and FQNEAQ (reference sequence). Full variable domain (missing parts from reference TRBV7-9 and TRBJ1-1): DTGVSQNPRHKITKRGQNVTFRCDPISEHNRLYWYRQTLGQGPEFLTYFQNEAQLEKSRLLSDRFSAERPKGSFSTLEIQRTEQGDSAMYLCASSLGGTNTEAFFGQGTRLTVV.